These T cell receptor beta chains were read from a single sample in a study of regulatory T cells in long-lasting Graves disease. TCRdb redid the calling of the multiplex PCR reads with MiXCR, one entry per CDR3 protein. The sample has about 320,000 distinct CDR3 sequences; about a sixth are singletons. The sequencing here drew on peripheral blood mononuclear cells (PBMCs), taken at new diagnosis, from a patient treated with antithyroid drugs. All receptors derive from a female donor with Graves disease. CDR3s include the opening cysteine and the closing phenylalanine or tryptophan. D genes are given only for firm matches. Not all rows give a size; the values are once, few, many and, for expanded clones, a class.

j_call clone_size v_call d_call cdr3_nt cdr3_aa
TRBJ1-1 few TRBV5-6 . TGTGCCAGCAGCTTAATTGAGGACGTGGGAGCTTTCTTT CASSLIEDVGAFF
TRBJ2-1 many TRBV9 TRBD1 TGTGCCAGCAGCGGCGGGACAGGGGTTCTGGAGGCCTACAATGAGCAGTTCTTC CASSGGTGVLEAYNEQFF
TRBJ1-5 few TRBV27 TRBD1 TGTGCCAGCCACCCAACAGGGGGCCCTCAGCCCCAGCATTTT CASHPTGGPQPQHF
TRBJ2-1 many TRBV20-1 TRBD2 TGCAGTGTAAAGCGGGAGCCCCTCAATGAGCAGTTCTTC CSVKREPLNEQFF
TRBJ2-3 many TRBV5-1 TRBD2 TGCGCCAGCGTCGGGGGGATCACAGATACGCAGTATTTT CASVGGITDTQYF
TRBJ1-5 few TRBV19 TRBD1 TGTGCCAGTAGTGGAGGGGACAGCTACAATCAGCCCCAGCATTTT CASSGGDSYNQPQHF
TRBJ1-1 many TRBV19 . TGTGCCAGTAGTATAACAGGGATTTCTACTGAAGCTTTCTTT CASSITGISTEAFF
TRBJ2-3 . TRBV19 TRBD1 TGTGCCAGTAGCGTCCCAGGGGGCGGATATACGCAGTATTTT CASSVPGGGYTQYF
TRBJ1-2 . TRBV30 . TGTGCCTGGAGAGCAGTTGGCTACACCTTC CAWRAVGYTF
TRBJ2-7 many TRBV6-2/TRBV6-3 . TGTGCCAGCAGACCCGTCGGAGCGTGGCAGGGGATCAACGAGCAGTACTTC CASRPVGAWQGINEQYF
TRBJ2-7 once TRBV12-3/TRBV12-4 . TGTGCCAGCAGTTCGGGACTTGCCTACGAGCAGTACTTC CASSSGLAYEQYF
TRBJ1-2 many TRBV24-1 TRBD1 TGTGCCACCAGTGATGCCGGGACAGGGAACTATGGCTACACCTTC CATSDAGTGNYGYTF
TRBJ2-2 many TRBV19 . TGTGCCAGTAGTATCGGCAGGGTAGGAGTAACCGGGGAGCTGTTTTTT CASSIGRVGVTGELFF
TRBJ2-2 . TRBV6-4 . TGTGCCAGCAGTGTCGGGACTGGCCCGGCCGGGGAGCTGTTTTTT CASSVGTGPAGELFF
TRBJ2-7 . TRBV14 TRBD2 TGTGCCAGCTCACAAACGATCGGACAGTCCCGACTGGCGGGAGGGTCCTCGGCCTACGAGCAGTACTTC CASSQTIGQSRLAGGSSAYEQYF
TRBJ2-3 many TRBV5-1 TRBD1 TGTGCCAGCAGCCGTCGGCCGTCCGCTCAGGACAGGGCAGATACGCAGTATTTT CASSRRPSAQDRADTQYF
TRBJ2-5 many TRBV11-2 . TGTGCCAGCAGCTTAAGGGACCAAGGGACCCAGTACTTC CASSLRDQGTQYF
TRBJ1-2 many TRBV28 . TGTGCCAGCATCGGTCCGGCAGTTCCTTATGGCTACACCTTC CASIGPAVPYGYTF
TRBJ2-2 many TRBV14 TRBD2 TGTGCCAGCAGCCAATTAAGCGGGGCGAACACCGGGGAGCTGTTTTTT CASSQLSGANTGELFF
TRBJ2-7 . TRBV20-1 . TGCAGTGCTTCGGACCGCTTCTCCTACGAGCAGTACTTC CSASDRFSYEQYF
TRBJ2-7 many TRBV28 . TGTGCCAGCAGTTTACTAACCGGCCAGTCCGAGCAGTACTTC CASSLLTGQSEQYF
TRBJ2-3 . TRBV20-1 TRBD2 TGCAGTGCTAGGCTCCAGCGGGGCTACGGTAGCACAGATACGCAGTATTTT CSARLQRGYGSTDTQYF
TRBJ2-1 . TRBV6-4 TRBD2 TGTGCCAGCAGTGACGGCGCTAGCGGGGATTACAATGAGCAGTTCTTC CASSDGASGDYNEQFF
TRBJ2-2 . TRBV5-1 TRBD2 TGCGCCAGCAGCTTGGCCAGCGGGAGTGAGGAGCTGTTTTTT CASSLASGSEELFF
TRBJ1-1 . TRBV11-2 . TGTGCCAGCCGCGGAATGGACAAAGAAGCTTTCTTT CASRGMDKEAFF
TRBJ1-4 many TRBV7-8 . TGTGCCAGCAGCTTGGGGGCCGGTGCAACTAATGAAAAACTGTTTTTT CASSLGAGATNEKLFF
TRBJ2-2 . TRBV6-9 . TGTGCCAGCAGTTATCTCCCTCCGGGCCCCGCCGGGGAGCTGTTTTTT CASSYLPPGPAGELFF
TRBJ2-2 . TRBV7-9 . TGTGCCAGCAGCCCTCGACGGCCGGGCGAAGCCCCCGGGGAGCTGTTTTTT CASSPRRPGEAPGELFF
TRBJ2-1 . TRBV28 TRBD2 TGTGTCAACAGTTTTACCACTAGACTAGCTGGTGAGCAGTTCTTC CVNSFTTRLAGEQFF
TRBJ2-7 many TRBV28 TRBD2 TGTGCCAGCAGTGCGCTAGCGGGGGCGATCTACGAGCAGTACTTC CASSALAGAIYEQYF
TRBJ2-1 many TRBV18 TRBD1 TGTGCCAGCTCACCGCGGACAGGGGGGGAGCAGTTCTTC CASSPRTGGEQFF
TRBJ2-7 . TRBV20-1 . TGCAGTGCTAGTCTAGTGTCCTACGAGCAGTACTTC CSASLVSYEQYF
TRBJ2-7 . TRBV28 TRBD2 TGTGCCAGCAGTTTGGAGCGGGGGAACTACGAGCAGTACTTC CASSLERGNYEQYF
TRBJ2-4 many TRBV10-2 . TGCGCCAGCAGTGACCAGGGATTTTCGGCCAAAAACATTCAGTACTTC CASSDQGFSAKNIQYF
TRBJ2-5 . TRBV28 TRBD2 TGTGCCAGCAGTTTATCGGGACTAGCGGGAGGGCAAGAGACCCAGTACTTC CASSLSGLAGGQETQYF
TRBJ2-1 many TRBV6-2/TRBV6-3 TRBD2 TGTGCCAGCAGTTTTAGCGGGAGTGAGTACAATGAGCAGTTCTTC CASSFSGSEYNEQFF
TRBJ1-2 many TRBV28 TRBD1 TGTGCCAGCCGGACAGGCCAGGCTGGCTACACCTTC CASRTGQAGYTF
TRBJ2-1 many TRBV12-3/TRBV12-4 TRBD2 TGTGCCAGCAGTTTACGGACTAGCGGGATAAGGAATGAGCAGTTCTTC CASSLRTSGIRNEQFF
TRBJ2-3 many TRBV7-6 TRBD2 TGTGCCAGCAGCTTAGCGGCTAGCGGGAGGGCAGATACGCAGTATTTT CASSLAASGRADTQYF
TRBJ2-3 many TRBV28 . TGTGCCAGCAGTTCCCTCGGGGGAGGAGTGTCCGGAGCAGATACGCAGTATTTT CASSSLGGGVSGADTQYF
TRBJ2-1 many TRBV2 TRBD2 TGTGCCAGCAGTGGCGGACTAGCGGGAGCTTCTCATGAGCAGTTCTTC CASSGGLAGASHEQFF
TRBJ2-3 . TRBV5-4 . TGTGCCACCCGACCTATTAGCGCGGCAGATACGCAGTATTTT CATRPISAADTQYF
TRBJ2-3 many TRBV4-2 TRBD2 TGTGCCAGCGGGGGGGGAGGCTACGATAAGCGGAGGCTGACAGATACGCAGTATTTT CASGGGGYDKRRLTDTQYF
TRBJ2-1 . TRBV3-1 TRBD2 TGTGCCCGCAGCCCCGGGACTAGGAAGAACAATGAGCAGTTCTTC CARSPGTRKNNEQFF
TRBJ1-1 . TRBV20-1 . TGCAGTGCTCACCGGGACAACACTGAAGCTTTCTTT CSAHRDNTEAFF
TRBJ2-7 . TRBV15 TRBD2 TGTGCCACCAGCAGAGATATGACAAGCGGGAGGTACGGAGCCTACGAGCAGTACTTC CATSRDMTSGRYGAYEQYF
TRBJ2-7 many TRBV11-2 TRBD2 TGTGCCAGCAGAAAATACGGGACTACAACCCGTGAGCAGTACTTC CASRKYGTTTREQYF
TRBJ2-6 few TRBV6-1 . TGTGCCAGCACCTCGACTGTCTCTGGGGCCAACGTCCTGACTTTC CASTSTVSGANVLTF
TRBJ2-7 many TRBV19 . TGTGCCAGTAGGCGTAGCGGCCAACCGAAGCAGTACTTC CASRRSGQPKQYF
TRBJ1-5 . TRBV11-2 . TGTGCCAGCAGCTTGGCAGGGTTTGGCAATCAGCCCCAGCATTTT CASSLAGFGNQPQHF
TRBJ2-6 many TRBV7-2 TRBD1 TGTGCCAGCAGCCTAACAGGGGGCCTGACCTCTGGGGCCAACGTCCTGACTTTC CASSLTGGLTSGANVLTF
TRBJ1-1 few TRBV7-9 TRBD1 TGTGCCAGCAGCTTGCCGACAGGGTGGATTGAAGCTTTCTTT CASSLPTGWIEAFF
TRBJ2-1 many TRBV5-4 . TGTGCCAGCAGCTTGAGACTAGGGGAGGCCTACAATGAGCAGTTCTTC CASSLRLGEAYNEQFF
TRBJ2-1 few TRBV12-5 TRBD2 TGTGCTAGTGGTCCGGGAGGTAGCCCTAGGAATGAGCAGTTCTTC CASGPGGSPRNEQFF
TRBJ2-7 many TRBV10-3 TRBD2 TGTGCCACCAGACTAGCGGGGGCCTCCGAGCAGTACTTC CATRLAGASEQYF